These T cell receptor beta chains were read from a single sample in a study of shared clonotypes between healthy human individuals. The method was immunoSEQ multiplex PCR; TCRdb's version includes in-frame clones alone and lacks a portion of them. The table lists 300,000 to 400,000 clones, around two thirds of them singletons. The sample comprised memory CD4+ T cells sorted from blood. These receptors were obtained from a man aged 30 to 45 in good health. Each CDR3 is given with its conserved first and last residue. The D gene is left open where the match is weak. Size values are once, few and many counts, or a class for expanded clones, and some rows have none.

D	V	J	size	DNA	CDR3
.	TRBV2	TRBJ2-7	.	TGTGCCAGCAGTGACTGGGGGCGAAGCTCCTACGAGCAGTACTTC	CASSDWGRSSYEQYF
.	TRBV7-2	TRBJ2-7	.	TGTGCCAGCAGCTTCGGAACTATCTCCTACGAGCAGTACTTC	CASSFGTISYEQYF
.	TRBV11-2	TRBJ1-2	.	TGTGCCAGCAGCCAGAGGAGGGATGGGTATGGCTACACCTTC	CASSQRRDGYGYTF
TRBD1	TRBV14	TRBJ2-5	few	TGTGCCAGCAGCAACAGGGGGGAGACCCAGTACTTC	CASSNRGETQYF
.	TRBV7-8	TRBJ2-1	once	TGTGCCAGCAGCTTAGGGGTTAAGGCCGACAATGAGCAGTTCTTC	CASSLGVKADNEQFF
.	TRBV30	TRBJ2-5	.	TGTGCCTGGAGTCCAAGCCTGAAGGACTCTCAGTACTTC	CAWSPSLKDSQYF
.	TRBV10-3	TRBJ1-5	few	TGTGCCATCAGTGAGTCAACGGCAGATCAGCCCCAGCATTTT	CAISESTADQPQHF
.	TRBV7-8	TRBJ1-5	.	TGTGCCAGCAGCTTAGTCTCAGGTCAGCCCCAGCATTTT	CASSLVSGQPQHF
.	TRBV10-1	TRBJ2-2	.	TGCGCCAGCAGTGACCCAAATACCGGGGAGCTGTTTTTT	CASSDPNTGELFF
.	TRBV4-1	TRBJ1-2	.	TGCGCCAGCAGCCCCCTAGGGGAAGGAGTCAACTATGGCTACACCTTC	CASSPLGEGVNYGYTF
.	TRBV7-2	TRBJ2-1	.	TGTGCCAGCAGCCCTACCTCTTCGGCCTTAGGGTTCTTC	CASSPTSSALGFF
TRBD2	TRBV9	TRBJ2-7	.	TGTGCCAGCAGCGTAGCCGGGACTAGCCAGAGCTACGAGCAGTACTTC	CASSVAGTSQSYEQYF